These 29 T cell receptor beta chains came from one sample sequenced in a study of blood T cell repertoires in COVID-19. The data were produced by immunoSEQ multiplex PCR, yet TCRdb's version contains in-frame clones alone and is incomplete. The sample has 150,000 to 160,000 clones; 75% to 85% are singletons. Sequencing was done on a sample of peripheral blood. The receptors were gathered from a woman aged 50 to 60 with acute or convalescent COVID-19.

This clone appeared a few times. V is TRBV3-1 (or the pseudogene TRBV3-2) and J is TRBJ2-1, with TRBD2 matching over 12 bases. This CDR3 contains 17 residues. J lost 8 bases, V lost 4 bases, and 12 bases had no gene match. The germline V gene has CDR1 LGHDT and CDR2 YNNKEL (reference sequence). The CDR3 is CASSLGASGGAIHEQFF. The CDR3 DNA is TGTGCCAGCAGCCTGGGCGCTAGCGGGGGGGCCATTCATGAGCAGTTCTTC.

The sample holds a few counts of this clone. The rearrangement uses TRBV5-1 and TRBJ1-6; 8 bases map to TRBD1. V lost 4 bases, J lost 10 bases, and 7 bases stayed unmatched. Germline V gene lookup returns CDR1 SGHRS and CDR2 YFSETQ. This CDR3 has 14 amino acids. The CDR3 sequence is CASSLGTGLSPLHF. CDR3 DNA: TGCGCCAGCAGCCTCGGGACAGGATTATCACCCCTCCACTTT.

This clone was detected a few times. V is TRBV15 and J is TRBJ2-4; D remains unclear. Trimming left V 0 bases short and J 1 base short, with 7 bases between. There are 15 residues in the CDR3. CDR1 LNHNV and CDR2 YYDKDF come from the germline V gene (reference sequence). CDR3 nucleotide sequence: TGTGCCACCAGCAGAGATCAGGCGGCCAAAAACATTCAGTACTTC. Its protein product is CATSRDQAAKNIQYF. The variable domain in full, with the rest retrieved from reference TRBV15 and TRBJ2-4, is DAMVIQNPRYQVTQFGKPVTLSCSQTLNHNVMYWYQQKSSQAPKLLFHYYDKDFNNEADTPDNFQSRRPNTSFCFLDIRSPGLGDTAMYLCATSRDQAAKNIQYFGAGTRLSVL.

The chain joins TRBV2 to TRBJ1-2, with D tentatively TRBD1 (5 bases). Germline V gene lookup returns CDR1 SNHLY and CDR2 FYNNEI. With 2 bases removed from V and 4 bases from J, the gap between germline ends came to 11 bases. The CDR3 runs 14 residues. The CDR3, as DNA: TGTGCCAGCAGTGAAACTCAGGGCCCCTATGGCTACACCTTC. It codes for CASSETQGPYGYTF.

This rearrangement joins TRBV5-6 to TRBJ2-7; possible D gene TRBD2, 6 bases. Trimming removed 3 bases at V and 0 bases at J, with 19 bases between. The germline V gene encodes CDR1 SGHDT and CDR2 YYEEEE. The CDR3 runs to 17 residues. CDR3 bases: TGTGCCAGCAGCTATCGGCGCGGCGGGCGGGGCTCCTACGAGCAGTACTTC. Protein sequence: CASSYRRGGRGSYEQYF. The full variable domain, with the rest looked up from reference TRBV5-6 and TRBJ2-7, is DAGVTQSPTHLIKTRGQQVTLRCSPKSGHDTVSWYQQALGQGPQFIFQYYEEEERQRGNFPDRFSGHQFPNYSSELNVNALLLGDSALYLCASSYRRGGRGSYEQYFGPGTRLTVT.

The chain has TRBV2 and TRBJ2-7, with 10 nucleotides matching TRBD2. The CDR3 totals 15 residues. The J segment lost 2 bases and the V segment lost 4 bases, leaving 5 bases of the junction unmatched. CDR1 SNHLY and CDR2 FYNNEI come from the germline V gene. The CDR3 here is CASSGVAGGPYEQYF. The CDR3 bases are TGTGCCAGCAGTGGAGTAGCGGGGGGTCCCTACGAGCAGTACTTC.

The count of this clone is one. The chain carries TRBV4-3 and TRBJ1-5; 7 bases line up with TRBD1. The germline V gene has CDR1 LGHNA and CDR2 YSLEER. The CDR3 has 16 residues. V shed 0 bases and J 5 bases; nucleotides not matched to a gene: 7. The CDR3 here is CASSQDPTGKDQPQHF. CDR3 coding DNA: TGCGCCAGCAGCCAAGACCCGACAGGGAAGGATCAGCCCCAGCATTTT.

The CDR3 region is CASSVAQGGEQYF. The CDR3 region has the DNA TGTGCCAGCAGCGTAGCCCAGGGAGGCGAGCAGTACTTC. The chain joins TRBV9 to TRBJ2-7, with D possibly being TRBD2 (6 bases). The V gene lost 0 bases and the J gene lost 6 bases, with 10 bases spanning the gap. CDR3 length: 13 residues. CDR1 is SGDLS and CDR2 is YYNGEE in the germline V gene.

The gene calls are TRBV21-1 and TRBJ1-1; TRBD1 is the table's D call and was not checked against the DNA. TRBV21-1 is a pseudogene segment. The CDR3 has 15 residues. DNA of the CDR3: TGTGCCAGCAGCAAAGCCAGGACAGAGAACACTGAAGCTTTCTTT. Translated: CASSKARTENTEAFF.

The J gene is TRBJ2-5, the V gene TRBV9; 12 nucleotides line up with TRBD2. The germline gives CDR1 SGDLS, CDR2 YYNGEE. CDR3 length: 16 residues. With V trimmed by 2 bases and J by 3 bases, 5 bases remained unmatched. The chain's CDR3 is CASSVSSSGGEETQYF. The DNA of the CDR3 is TGTGCCAGCAGCGTCTCGTCTAGCGGGGGGGAAGAGACCCAGTACTTC.

The sample holds a few counts of this clone. The chain recombines TRBV5-8 with TRBJ1-2; 11 nucleotides align to TRBD1. The CDR3 has 17 amino acids. Trimming took 3 bases from V and 4 from J; bases not matched to a gene: 11. Germline V CDR1 and CDR2: SGHTS, YDEGEE. CDR3 sequence (DNA): TGTGCCAGCAGCTACGTCCTCGGACAGGGGGCAGGCTATGGCTACACCTTC. This sequence encodes CASSYVLGQGAGYGYTF.

The chain's CDR3 is CASSSRTGRETQYF. CDR3 DNA: TGTGCCAGCTCATCGCGGACAGGGCGAGAGACCCAGTACTTC. The rearrangement joins TRBV18 to TRBJ2-5, with 8 bases identical to TRBD1. The CDR3 is made up of 14 amino acids. Germline lookup yields CDR1 KGHSH and CDR2 LQKENI. The ends lost 5 bases at V and 4 bases at J; junction bases unmatched: 6.

The chain combines TRBV30 with TRBJ2-2; TRBD2 matches 8 bases. The germline gives CDR1 GTSNPN, CDR2 SVGIG (reference sequence). The CDR3 is 15 amino acids. The ends lost 4 bases at V and 3 bases at J; junction bases unmatched: 7. The DNA for the CDR3 is TGTGCCTGGACCCTGGGACTAGGCGACACCGGGGAGCTGTTTTTT. Protein: CAWTLGLGDTGELFF.

There are a few counts of this clone. This chain links TRBV19 with TRBJ1-5, with 7 bases matching TRBD1. The germline V gene encodes CDR1 LNHDA and CDR2 SQIVND (reference sequence). Trimming cost V 4 bases and J 4 bases; bases outside gene matches: 7. CDR3 length: 15 amino acids. The CDR3 DNA follows: TGTGCCAGTAGTAAAACGGACAGGACGAATCAGCCCCAGCATTTT. Residues: CASSKTDRTNQPQHF.

The chain carries TRBV18 and TRBJ1-1; possibly TRBD1 for D (5 bases). V gave up 2 bases and J gave up 2 bases, with 12 bases separating them. This CDR3 spans 15 amino acids. Germline assignment: CDR1 KGHSH and CDR2 LQKENI. The DNA of the CDR3 is TGTGCCAGCTCACCAAGTTACGACAGCAACACTGAAGCTTTCTTT. It specifies CASSPSYDSNTEAFF. Variable domain in full (rest from reference TRBV18 and TRBJ1-1): NAGVMQNPRHLVRRRGQEARLRCSPMKGHSHVYWYRQLPEEGLKFMVYLQKENIIDESGMPKERFSAEFPKEGPSILRIQQVVRGDSAAYFCASSPSYDSNTEAFFGQGTRLTVV.

The chain uses TRBV28 and TRBJ2-2, with a possible D match to TRBD1 (6 bases). Germline loops: CDR1 MDHEN, CDR2 SYDVKM. The CDR3 contains 14 residues. V shed 11 bases and J shed 1 base, with 14 bases lying between them. CDR3 sequence: CAGGTQGNTGELFF. In DNA form, the CDR3 reads TGTGCCGGGGGTACACAGGGGAACACCGGGGAGCTGTTTTTT. The variable domain in full, completed from reference TRBV28 and TRBJ2-2, reads DVKVTQSSRYLVKRTGEKVFLECVQDMDHENMFWYRQDPGLGLRLIYFSYDVKMKEKGDIPEGYSVSREKKERFSLILESASTNQTSMYLCAGGTQGNTGELFFGEGSRLTVL.

V gene TRBV9 combines with J gene TRBJ2-7, with TRBD1 as a possible D gene (6 bases). This CDR3 spans 14 amino acids. The germline V and J ends were trimmed by 0 bases and 2 bases, with 9 bases remaining between them. The germline V gene encodes CDR1 SGDLS and CDR2 YYNGEE. The CDR3 is CASSVDRVAYEQYF. The CDR3 nucleotides are TGTGCCAGCAGCGTAGACAGGGTGGCCTACGAGCAGTACTTC. Full variable domain (rest looked up from reference TRBV9 and TRBJ2-7): DSGVTQTPKHLITATGQRVTLRCSPRSGDLSVYWYQQSLDQGLQFLIQYYNGEERAKGNILERFSAQQFPDLHSELNLSSLELGDSALYFCASSVDRVAYEQYFGPGTRLTVT.

V and J are TRBV5-5 and TRBJ1-5, with D maybe TRBD1 (5 bases). This CDR3 region has 14 residues. Trimming pared 0 bases from V and 6 bases from J, leaving 10 bases between. Germline V gene sequence: CDR1 SGHKS, CDR2 YYEKEE (reference sequence). CDR3 bases: TGTGCCAGCAGCTTGGGGGGGGACGGTCAGCCCCAGCATTTT. Protein: CASSLGGDGQPQHF. Full variable domain (remainder filled in from reference TRBV5-5 and TRBJ1-5): DAGVTQSPTHLIKTRGQQVTLRCSPISGHKSVSWYQQVLGQGPQFIFQYYEKEERGRGNFPDRFSARQFPNYSSELNVNALLLGDSALYLCASSLGGDGQPQHFGDGTRLSIL.

The chain employs TRBV20-1 and TRBJ2-1; 9 bases map to TRBD2. V was clipped by 3 bases and J by 9 bases; unmatched bases: 6. Germline V gives CDR1 DFQATT, CDR2 SNEGSKA (reference sequence). The CDR3 extends over 13 amino acids. CDR3 region: CSASSGRNGEQFF. The CDR3 DNA is TGCAGTGCTAGTAGCGGGAGAAATGGTGAGCAGTTCTTC.

This clone was seen a single time. The genes are TRBV28 and TRBJ2-7; TRBD2 matches at 9 bases. From germline, CDR1 is MDHEN and CDR2 SYDVKM. This CDR3 region has 14 residues. V gave up 4 bases and J gave up 6 bases; unmatched junction bases: 7. The CDR3 DNA follows: TGTGCCAGCAGTTCTCCGGGACTAGCCCTCGAGCAGTACTTC. Encoded protein: CASSSPGLALEQYF.

The V and J genes are TRBV5-1 and TRBJ2-7, with 8 bases that match TRBD1. The V gene end was trimmed by 3 bases and the J gene end by 5 bases; junction bases not matched to a gene: 7. CDR1 is SGHRS, CDR2 YFSETQ, per germline. CDR3 length equals 14 residues. The CDR3 DNA reads TGCGCCAGCAGCTCGCCGGGACAGGACGACGAGCAGTACTTC. This codes for CASSSPGQDDEQYF.

The chain links TRBV28 to TRBJ1-5, with D perhaps TRBD1 (6 bases). CDR1 and CDR2 from the germline V gene are MDHEN and SYDVKM. The CDR3 consists of 15 residues. Trimming shortened V by 3 bases and J by 5 bases, and 14 bases separated the two germline ends. CDR3 region: CASSFITGTYQPQHF. In nucleotides, the CDR3 is TGTGCCAGCAGTTTTATTACAGGGACCTATCAGCCCCAGCATTTT.

This clone appeared many times. The V and J genes are TRBV3-1 (or the pseudogene TRBV3-2) and TRBJ1-2; D is ambiguous. Germline V gene lookup returns CDR1 LGHDT and CDR2 YNNKEL (reference sequence). There are 14 residues in the CDR3. V lost 6 bases to trimming and J lost 8 bases, with 19 bases between them. The CDR3 is CASSHRDPRRGYTF. In DNA form, the CDR3 reads TGTGCCAGCAGTCACCGAGACCCACGGCGGGGCTACACCTTC.

The V and J genes are TRBV2 and TRBJ2-7; 9 bases are a match to TRBD1. The CDR3 is 14 residues long. The V and J ends lost 5 bases and 4 bases, in that order; junction bases with no gene match: 6. CDR1 SNHLY and CDR2 FYNNEI come from the germline V gene. The CDR3 is CASSPGTGRYEQYF. The CDR3 DNA reads as TGTGCCAGCAGTCCAGGGACAGGGCGGTACGAGCAGTACTTC.

This chain connects TRBV28 to TRBJ2-2, with 9 bases that match TRBD1. The germline CDR1 and CDR2 sequences are MDHEN and SYDVKM. This CDR3 has 16 residues. Trimming cost V 6 bases and J 0 bases; bases outside gene matches: 5. The CDR3 coding sequence is TGTGCCAGCAGCCCCACAGGGGGCGCGAACACCGGGGAGCTGTTTTTT. As protein: CASSPTGGANTGELFF.

This clone was observed a single time. V usage is TRBV28 and J usage is TRBJ2-3; the D gene is possibly TRBD2 (5 bases). V lost 2 bases to trimming and J lost 4 bases, with 10 bases between them. The CDR3 covers 14 residues. The germline V gene has CDR1 MDHEN and CDR2 SYDVKM. The CDR3 nucleotides are TGTGCCAGCAGTTTAGTAGGGCGGGCAGATACGCAGTATTTT. This encodes CASSLVGRADTQYF.

The chain couples TRBV5-1 to TRBJ1-2; 7 bases fit TRBD1. The CDR3 spans 15 residues. The germline V gene encodes CDR1 SGHRS and CDR2 YFSETQ. Trimming took 3 bases from V and 2 from J; bases not matched to a gene: 7. The CDR3 spells CASSSTPTGNYGYTF. Here the CDR3 DNA reads TGCGCCAGCAGCTCAACGCCGACAGGGAACTATGGCTACACCTTC.

This clone has just a few counts. The chain couples TRBV4-2 to TRBJ2-7, with D tentatively TRBD2 (5 bases). The CDR3 is 12 amino acids. Trimming pared 6 bases from V and 2 bases from J, leaving 8 bases between. CDR1 and CDR2 from the germline V gene are LGHNA and YNFKEQ. CDR3: CASRRDTYEQYF. CDR3 sequence (DNA): TGTGCCAGCAGACGGGATACCTACGAGCAGTACTTC.

The chain couples TRBV6-2 or TRBV6-3 to TRBJ1-4; a weak D match, TRBD1 (6 bases). The germline V gene encodes CDR1 MNHEY and CDR2 SVGEGT. The CDR3 totals 15 residues. Trimming pared 2 bases from V and 4 bases from J, leaving 11 bases between. As DNA, the CDR3 is TGTGCCAGCAGTTACCCGGACAGTTATAATGAAAAACTGTTTTTT. It codes for CASSYPDSYNEKLFF.